One and the same sample provided the 10 T cell receptor beta chains below, sequenced in a study of blood T cell repertoires in COVID-19. Method: immunoSEQ multiplex PCR; TCRdb's copy keeps in-frame clones and lacks some. The sample records about 170,000 clones, around four fifths being singletons. The sequenced material came from peripheral blood. Every receptor here comes from a woman aged 60-75 years with acute or convalescent COVID-19.

There are a few counts of this clone. The chain has TRBV12-5 and TRBJ1-3, with 11 bases identical to TRBD1. CDR1 LGHNT and CDR2 FRNRAP come from the germline V gene. The CDR3 spans 19 residues. With 7 bases clipped from V and 0 bases from J, the junction kept 14 bases outside the gene matches. The CDR3 DNA sequence: TGTGCTAGTGCTCGATCCGGGACAGGGGGGACTCTCTCTGGAAACACCATATATTTT. The encoded protein is CASARSGTGGTLSGNTIYF.

The genes are TRBV6-2 or TRBV6-3 and TRBJ1-1; 8 bases line up with TRBD1. Germline trimming cut 5 bases from V and 6 bases from J; bases unmatched to any gene: 8. The CDR3 extends over 14 amino acids. Per the germline V gene, CDR1 is MNHEY and CDR2 is SVGEGT. Written as DNA, the CDR3 is TGTGCCAGCAGTCCATTACAGGGGGTCGCTGAAGCTTTCTTT. This sequence encodes CASSPLQGVAEAFF.

V is TRBV5-1 and J is TRBJ1-2; unclear D gene. The CDR3 sequence is 15 residues long. V was clipped by 0 bases and J by 8 bases, with 17 bases between them. Germline lookup yields CDR1 SGHRS and CDR2 YFSETQ. CDR3 nucleotides: TGCGCCAGCAGCTTGGTCCCAGGACTTCAGAACGGCTACACCTTC. Translation gives CASSLVPGLQNGYTF.

The V call is TRBV15, the J call TRBJ2-6; TRBD1 might be the D (5 bases). The CDR3 extends over 17 amino acids. V shed 0 bases and J shed 0 bases, with 9 bases lying between them. CDR1 LNHNV and CDR2 YYDKDF come from the germline V gene (reference sequence). CDR3 in DNA: TGTGCCACCAGCAGAGACCGGACACCCTCTGGGGCCAACGTCCTGACTTTC. Translating gives CATSRDRTPSGANVLTF.

The chain has TRBV5-6 and TRBJ2-1; D perhaps matches TRBD1 (6 bases). The CDR3 has 17 residues. CDR1 and CDR2 from the germline V gene are SGHDT and YYEEEE. V dropped 4 bases and J dropped 7 bases, with 24 bases sitting between them. The CDR3 DNA follows: TGTGCCAGCAGCCAGCGTAAAACAGGGCTACGAGGTAATGAGCAGTTCTTC. It codes for CASSQRKTGLRGNEQFF.

This clone has only a few counts. The chain combines TRBV15 with TRBJ2-1, with unresolved D. Germline values: CDR1 LNHNV, CDR2 YYDKDF (reference sequence). V was pared by 0 bases and J by 9 bases, with 6 bases between. This CDR3 contains 12 residues. CDR3 sequence reads: CATSRDHGEQFF. The CDR3 nucleotides read TGTGCCACCAGCAGAGATCACGGTGAGCAGTTCTTC.

V is TRBV7-2 and J is TRBJ1-1; a possible D gene is TRBD1 (6 bases). Deletions cut 4 bases from V and 10 bases from J, with 28 bases between. Germline assignment: CDR1 SGHTA and CDR2 FQGNSA. This CDR3 is built from 17 residues. The CDR3 sequence: CASSSYSGRGGGNGAFF. In DNA form, the CDR3 reads TGTGCCAGCAGCTCCTACTCGGGACGGGGAGGGGGAAATGGAGCTTTCTTT.

The CDR3 DNA is TGTGCCAGCAGTAGATCGACAGTCGGGGAGCTGTTTTTT. It specifies CASSRSTVGELFF. This rearrangement joins TRBV2 to TRBJ2-2; D possibly corresponds to TRBD1 (5 bases). The CDR3 has 13 amino acids. Germline lookup yields CDR1 SNHLY and CDR2 FYNNEI. Trimming took 5 bases from V and 7 from J, leaving 11 bases between them.

The V call is TRBV10-3, the J call TRBJ1-3, with TRBD1 identical over 7 bases. Unmatched junction bases numbered 5, after V lost 6 bases and J lost 0 bases. The germline CDR1 and CDR2 sequences are ENHRY and SYGVKD. The CDR3 sequence is 15 residues long. The CDR3 loop reads CAISDGTVSGNTIYF. The CDR3 DNA follows: TGTGCCATCAGCGACGGGACAGTCTCTGGAAACACCATATATTTT.

V usage is TRBV7-2 and J usage is TRBJ2-7, with 8 positions matching TRBD2. This CDR3 contains 15 residues. With 0 bases clipped from V and 4 bases from J, the junction kept 5 bases outside the gene matches. Germline V lookup: CDR1 SGHTA, CDR2 FQGNSA. The CDR3 is CASSLAYGGAYEQYF. CDR3 DNA: TGTGCCAGCAGCTTAGCGTACGGGGGGGCGTACGAGCAGTACTTC.